This T cell receptor beta chain was identified during a study of T cells after yellow fever vaccination. Points from the study as a whole: Researchers report a weaker secondary response that nonetheless peaked faster, day 5 versus 15. Detected again after the booster were most primary-vaccination clones, at nearly 97% CD4 and about 90% CD8. Some clonotypes, a small share, were shared between CD4 and CD8 compartments.

This clonotype was detected a few times. The antigen is undetermined. Germline trimming cut 6 bases from V and 3 bases from J; bases unmatched to any gene: 10. Germline CDR1 reads MGHRA; CDR2 reads YSYEKL. The CDR3 spans 16 residues. Researchers made TCR cDNA using 5'RACE template switching, and this step added a universal primer site and UMIs. TCRdb redid the calling of the 5' RACE reads with MiXCR, one entry per CDR3 protein. The sample contains hundreds of thousands of distinct CDR3 sequences, about 8.3% of which appear only once. The material was PBMCs, obtained about 41 days after the first yellow fever vaccination. V is TRBV4-1 and J is TRBJ1-4; 7 bases are shared with TRBD1. The source is a young man who received the YFV17D yellow fever vaccine. DNA of the CDR3: TGCGCCAGCAGTCGTTACACAGGGGCCTCTAATGAAAAACTGTTTTTT. Protein product: CASSRYTGASNEKLFF.